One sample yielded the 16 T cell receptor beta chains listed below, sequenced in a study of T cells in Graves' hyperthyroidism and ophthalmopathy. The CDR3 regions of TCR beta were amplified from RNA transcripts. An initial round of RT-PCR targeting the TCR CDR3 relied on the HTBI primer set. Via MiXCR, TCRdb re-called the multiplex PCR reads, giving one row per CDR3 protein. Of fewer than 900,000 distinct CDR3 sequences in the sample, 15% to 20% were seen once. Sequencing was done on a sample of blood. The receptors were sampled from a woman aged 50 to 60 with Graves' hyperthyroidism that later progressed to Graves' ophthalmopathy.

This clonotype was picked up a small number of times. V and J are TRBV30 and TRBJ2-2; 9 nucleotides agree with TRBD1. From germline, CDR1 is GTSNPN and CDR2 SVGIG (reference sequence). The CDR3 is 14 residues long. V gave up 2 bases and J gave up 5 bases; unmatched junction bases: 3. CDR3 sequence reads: CAWSLGQGTGELFF. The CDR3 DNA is TGTGCCTGGAGTCTAGGACAGGGGACCGGGGAGCTGTTTTTT.

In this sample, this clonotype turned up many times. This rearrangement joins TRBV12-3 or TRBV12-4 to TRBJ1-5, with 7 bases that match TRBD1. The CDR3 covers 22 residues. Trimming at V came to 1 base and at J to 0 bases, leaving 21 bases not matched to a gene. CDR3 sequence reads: CASSLVSRLRVTGPASNQPQHF. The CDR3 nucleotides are TGTGCCAGCAGTTTAGTGAGTCGGCTACGGGTGACAGGGCCTGCTAGCAATCAGCCCCAGCATTTT.

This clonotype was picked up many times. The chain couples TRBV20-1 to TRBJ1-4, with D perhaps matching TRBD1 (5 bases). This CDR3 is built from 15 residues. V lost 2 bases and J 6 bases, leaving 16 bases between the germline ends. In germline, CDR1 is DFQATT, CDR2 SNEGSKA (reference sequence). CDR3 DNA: TGCAGTGCTAGATTCAGAGGGGTTGCGGATGAAAAACTGTTTTTT. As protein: CSARFRGVADEKLFF.

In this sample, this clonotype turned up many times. CDR3 in amino acids: CASTGTSGFYEQYF. The CDR3 bases are TGTGCCAGCACCGGGACTAGCGGGTTCTACGAGCAGTACTTC. The J gene is TRBJ2-7, the V gene TRBV6-1; TRBD2 matches at 12 bases. V was pared by 7 bases and J by 3 bases, with 4 bases of the junction left unmatched. This CDR3 is built from 14 residues. CDR1 MNHNS and CDR2 SASEGT come from the germline V gene.

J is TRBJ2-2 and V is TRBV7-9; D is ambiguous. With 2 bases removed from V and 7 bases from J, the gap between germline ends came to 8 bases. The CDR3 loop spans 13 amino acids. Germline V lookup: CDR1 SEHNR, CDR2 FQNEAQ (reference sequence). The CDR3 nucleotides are TGTGCCAGCAGCTTACCCTACGGCGGGGAGCTGTTTTTT. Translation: CASSLPYGGELFF.

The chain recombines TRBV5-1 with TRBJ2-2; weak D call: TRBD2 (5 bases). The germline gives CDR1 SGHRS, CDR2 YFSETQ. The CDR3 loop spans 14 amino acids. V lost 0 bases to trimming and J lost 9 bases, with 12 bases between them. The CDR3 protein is CASSLEGLARELFF. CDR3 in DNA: TGCGCCAGCAGCTTGGAAGGACTGGCGCGGGAGCTGTTTTTT. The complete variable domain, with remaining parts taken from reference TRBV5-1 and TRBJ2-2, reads KAGVTQTPRYLIKTRGQQVTLSCSPISGHRSVSWYQQTPGQGLQFLFEYFSETQRNKGNFPGRFSGRQFSNSRSEMNVSTLELGDSALYLCASSLEGLARELFFGEGSRLTVL.

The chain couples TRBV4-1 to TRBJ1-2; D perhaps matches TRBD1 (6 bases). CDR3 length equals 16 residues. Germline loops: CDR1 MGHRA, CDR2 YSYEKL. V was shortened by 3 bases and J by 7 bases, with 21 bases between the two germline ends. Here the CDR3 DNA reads TGCGCCAGCAGCCAGGCCGCGGCGGGGGCTATGGGTGGCTACACCTTC. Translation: CASSQAAAGAMGGYTF.

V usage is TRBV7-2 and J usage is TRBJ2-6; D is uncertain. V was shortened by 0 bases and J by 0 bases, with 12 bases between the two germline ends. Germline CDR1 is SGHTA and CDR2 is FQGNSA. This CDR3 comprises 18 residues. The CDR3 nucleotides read TGTGCCAGCAGCTTAGCAGGTTTCATTAGCTCTGGGGCCAACGTCCTGACTTTC. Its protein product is CASSLAGFISSGANVLTF.

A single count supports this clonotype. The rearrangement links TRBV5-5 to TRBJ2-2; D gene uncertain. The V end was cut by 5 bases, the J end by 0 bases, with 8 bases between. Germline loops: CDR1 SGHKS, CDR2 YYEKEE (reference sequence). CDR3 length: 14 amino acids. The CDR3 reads CASRQDPNTGELFF. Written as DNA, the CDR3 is TGTGCCAGCAGACAAGACCCGAACACCGGGGAGCTGTTTTTT.

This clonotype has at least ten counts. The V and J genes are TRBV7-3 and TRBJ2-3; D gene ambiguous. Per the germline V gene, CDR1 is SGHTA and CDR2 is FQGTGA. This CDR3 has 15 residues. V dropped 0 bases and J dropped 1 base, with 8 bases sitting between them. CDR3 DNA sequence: TGTGCCAGCAGCTTAACGATCGCCGGCACAGATACGCAGTATTTT. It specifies CASSLTIAGTDTQYF. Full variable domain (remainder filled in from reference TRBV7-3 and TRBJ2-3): GAGVSQTPSNKVTEKGKYVELRCDPISGHTALYWYRQSLGQGPEFLIYFQGTGAADDSGLPNDRFFAVRPEGSVSTLKIQRTERGDSAVYLCASSLTIAGTDTQYFGPGTRLTVL.

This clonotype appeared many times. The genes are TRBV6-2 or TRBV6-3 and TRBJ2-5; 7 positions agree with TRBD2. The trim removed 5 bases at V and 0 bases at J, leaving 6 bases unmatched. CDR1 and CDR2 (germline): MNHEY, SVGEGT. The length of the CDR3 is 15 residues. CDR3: CASSHSGPNQETQYF. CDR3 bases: TGTGCCAGCAGTCATAGCGGGCCCAACCAAGAGACCCAGTACTTC.

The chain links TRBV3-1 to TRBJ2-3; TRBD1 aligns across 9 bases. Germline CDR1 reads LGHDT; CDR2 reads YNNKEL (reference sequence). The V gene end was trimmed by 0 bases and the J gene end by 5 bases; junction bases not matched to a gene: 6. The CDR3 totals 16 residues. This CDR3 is CASSQDRGQGQDTQYF. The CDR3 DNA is TGTGCCAGCAGCCAAGATCGCGGACAGGGGCAAGATACGCAGTATTTT.

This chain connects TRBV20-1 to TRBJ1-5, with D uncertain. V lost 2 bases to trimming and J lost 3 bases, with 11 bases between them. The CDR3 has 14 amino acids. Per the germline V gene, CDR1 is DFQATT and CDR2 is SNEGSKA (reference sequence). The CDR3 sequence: CSARKAVSNQPQHF. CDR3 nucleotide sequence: TGCAGTGCTAGAAAGGCAGTGTCCAATCAGCCCCAGCATTTT.

CDR3 nucleotide sequence: TGCAGCGTTGATCGGGGGGCACTAGCTACTGAAGCTTTCTTT. As protein: CSVDRGALATEAFF. The V and J genes are TRBV29-1 and TRBJ1-1; D may be TRBD1 (6 bases). The germline gives CDR1 SQVTM, CDR2 ANQGSEA. Trimming left V 3 bases short and J 5 bases short, with 16 bases between. The CDR3 has 14 amino acids.

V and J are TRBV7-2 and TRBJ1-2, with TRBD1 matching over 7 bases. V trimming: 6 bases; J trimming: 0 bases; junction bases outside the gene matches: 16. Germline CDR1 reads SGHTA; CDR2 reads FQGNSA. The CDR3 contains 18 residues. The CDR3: CASSDPYGTAAANYGYTF. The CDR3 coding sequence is TGTGCCAGCAGTGACCCCTACGGGACAGCAGCAGCTAACTATGGCTACACCTTC.

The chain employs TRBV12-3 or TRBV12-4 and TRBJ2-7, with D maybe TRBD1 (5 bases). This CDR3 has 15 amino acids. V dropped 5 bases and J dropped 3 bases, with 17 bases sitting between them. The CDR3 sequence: CASSRPTATDYEQYF. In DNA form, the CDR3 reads TGTGCCAGCAGTCGGCCGACAGCGACAGACTACGAGCAGTACTTC.